In its sample, the clone carrying this T cell receptor beta chain was seen many times. The germline gives CDR1 MDHEN, CDR2 SYDVKM. CDR3 length: 15 amino acids. Trimming shortened V by 6 bases and J by 4 bases, and 18 bases separated the two germline ends. Generated by immunoSEQ multiplex PCR, the TCRdb table keeps only in-frame clones and is missing some. The table has 850,000 to 1,100,000 clones, approximately 77% seen once. This record comes from a study of shared clonotypes between healthy human individuals. The sequence was collected from a man aged 18 to 30 in good health. Some clones in this sample may be carry-over from other donors' samples. The chain recombines TRBV28 with TRBJ1-1, with TRBD1 as a possible D gene (5 bases). Sequencing used memory CD4+ T cells from PBMCs. Specified subset: CD45RA-negative fraction. The CDR3 reads CASRDRTWGSTEAFF. CDR3 nucleotides: TGTGCCAGCAGGGACCGAACTTGGGGGAGCACTGAAGCTTTCTTT.